The present entry profiles one T cell receptor beta chain with its context. Its antigen remains unidentified. Data came from immunoSEQ multiplex PCR; TCRdb stores just in-frame clones and leaves some out. The table lists approximately 100,000 clones, around 77% of them singletons. CDR3 length equals 13 residues. The germline V gene encodes CDR1 MDHEN and CDR2 SYDVKM. Unmatched junction bases numbered 4, after V lost 6 bases and J lost 3 bases. This specimen comes from a study of cytotoxic CD8 clonotypes in ibrutinib-treated CLL. About the study: Median treatment time before response sampling was 12 months, range 6 to 36. Study-wide points: Starting clonality was above that of age-matched healthy donors and tracked circulating CD8+ T-cell counts. Clonotypes that were public were uncommon, and they contracted or stayed stable on treatment.

The receptor was derived from a human donor with chronic lymphocytic leukemia. This specimen was PBMCs, taken after 24 months of ibrutinib treatment. The chain joins TRBV28 to TRBJ1-2; 7 bases match TRBD1. CDR3 in DNA: TGTGCCAGCAGACCCCAGGGGGACTATGGCTACACCTTC. This gives the protein CASRPQGDYGYTF.